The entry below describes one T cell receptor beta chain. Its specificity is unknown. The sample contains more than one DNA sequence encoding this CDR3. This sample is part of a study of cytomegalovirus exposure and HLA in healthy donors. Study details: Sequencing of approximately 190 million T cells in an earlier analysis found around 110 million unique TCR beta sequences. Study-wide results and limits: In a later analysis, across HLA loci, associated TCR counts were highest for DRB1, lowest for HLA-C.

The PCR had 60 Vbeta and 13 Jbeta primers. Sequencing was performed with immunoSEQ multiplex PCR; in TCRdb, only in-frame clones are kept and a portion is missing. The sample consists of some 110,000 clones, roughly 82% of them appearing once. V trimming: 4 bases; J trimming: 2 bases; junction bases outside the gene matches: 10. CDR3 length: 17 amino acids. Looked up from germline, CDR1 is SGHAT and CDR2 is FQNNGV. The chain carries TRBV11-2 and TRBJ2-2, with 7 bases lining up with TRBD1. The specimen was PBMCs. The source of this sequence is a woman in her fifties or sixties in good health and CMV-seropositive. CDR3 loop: CASSWSHRDRNTGELFF. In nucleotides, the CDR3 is TGTGCCAGCAGCTGGTCTCACCGGGACAGAAACACCGGGGAGCTGTTTTTT.